This TCR beta chain is drawn from a study of cytomegalovirus exposure and HLA in healthy donors. Study-wide points: The classifier reportedly diagnosed cytomegalovirus status with high sensitivity and specificity. An ancestry cluster, one associated with Asian ancestry, reportedly showed fewer N-insertions than the approximately 670-donor mean in a later analysis.

PCR employed 60 Vbeta and 13 Jbeta primers. Clones were sequenced by immunoSEQ multiplex PCR, and TCRdb holds only the in-frame ones, with some missing. The sample lists some 220,000 clones, approximately 90% seen once, with more than 0.8% in the top ten. V was clipped by 0 bases and J by 2 bases, with 8 bases between them. The CDR3 runs 14 residues. CDR1 and CDR2 from the germline V gene are MNHEY and SVGAGI. Comment on this clone: Its antigen is still unknown.

The clonotype originates from a woman aged 18-29 years in good health and CMV-seronegative. The source material was PBMCs. V usage is TRBV6-5 and J usage is TRBJ2-7, with a weak D call TRBD2 (5 bases). DNA of the CDR3: TGTGCCAGCAGTTACTCGGCGGGCACCTACGAGCAGTACTTC. Encoded protein: CASSYSAGTYEQYF.